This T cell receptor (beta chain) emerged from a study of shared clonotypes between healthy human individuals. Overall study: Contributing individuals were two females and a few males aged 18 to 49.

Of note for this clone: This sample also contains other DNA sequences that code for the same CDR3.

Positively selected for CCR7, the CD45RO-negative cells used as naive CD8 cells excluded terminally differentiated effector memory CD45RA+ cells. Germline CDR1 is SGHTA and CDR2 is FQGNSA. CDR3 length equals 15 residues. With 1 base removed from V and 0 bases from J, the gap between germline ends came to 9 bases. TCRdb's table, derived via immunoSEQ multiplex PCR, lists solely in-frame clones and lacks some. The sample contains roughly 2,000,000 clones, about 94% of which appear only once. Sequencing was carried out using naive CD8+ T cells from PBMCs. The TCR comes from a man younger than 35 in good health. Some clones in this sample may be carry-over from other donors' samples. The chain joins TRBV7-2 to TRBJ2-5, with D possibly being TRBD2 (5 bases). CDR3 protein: CASSLVGGYQETQYF. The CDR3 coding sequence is TGTGCCAGCAGCTTAGTTGGCGGGTACCAAGAGACCCAGTACTTC.